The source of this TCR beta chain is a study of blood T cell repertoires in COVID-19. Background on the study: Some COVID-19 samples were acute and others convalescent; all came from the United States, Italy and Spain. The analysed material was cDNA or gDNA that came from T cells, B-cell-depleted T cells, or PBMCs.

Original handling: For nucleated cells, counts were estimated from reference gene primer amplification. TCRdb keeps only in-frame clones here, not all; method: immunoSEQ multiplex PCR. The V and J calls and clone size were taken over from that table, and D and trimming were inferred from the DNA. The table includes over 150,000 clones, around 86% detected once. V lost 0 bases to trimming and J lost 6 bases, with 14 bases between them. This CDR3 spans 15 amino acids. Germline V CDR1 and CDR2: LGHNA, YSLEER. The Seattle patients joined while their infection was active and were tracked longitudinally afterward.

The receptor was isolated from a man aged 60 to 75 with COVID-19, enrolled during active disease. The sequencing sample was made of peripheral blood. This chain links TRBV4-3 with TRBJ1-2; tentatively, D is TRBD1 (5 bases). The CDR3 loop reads CASSQDRAGWDGYTF. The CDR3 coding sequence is TGCGCCAGCAGCCAAGATCGGGCAGGGTGGGATGGCTACACCTTC.